This TCR beta chain originates from a study of T-cell memory formation after mild COVID-19. The table lists this clonotype with a few counts. A single record per CDR3 protein comes from TCRdb applying MiXCR to the 5' RACE reads. The sample lists around 410,000 distinct CDR3 sequences, more than 20% seen once, with 10% to 15% in the top ten. V lost 6 bases, J lost 7 bases, and 15 bases lay in between. This CDR3 has 14 residues. Per the germline V gene, CDR1 is LGHNA and CDR2 is YNFKEQ. The sample taken for sequencing was PBMCs or a T cell subset sorted from them (not recorded which). The chain couples TRBV4-2 to TRBJ1-4; tentative D call: TRBD1 (6 bases). This TCR came from an adult woman who had mild COVID-19 (a few samples of this study predate the infection). Cell type and time point are not known. The CDR3 region is CASRPQGGSEKLFF. CDR3 sequence (DNA): TGTGCCAGCAGACCACAGGGAGGTAGTGAAAAACTGTTTTTT.